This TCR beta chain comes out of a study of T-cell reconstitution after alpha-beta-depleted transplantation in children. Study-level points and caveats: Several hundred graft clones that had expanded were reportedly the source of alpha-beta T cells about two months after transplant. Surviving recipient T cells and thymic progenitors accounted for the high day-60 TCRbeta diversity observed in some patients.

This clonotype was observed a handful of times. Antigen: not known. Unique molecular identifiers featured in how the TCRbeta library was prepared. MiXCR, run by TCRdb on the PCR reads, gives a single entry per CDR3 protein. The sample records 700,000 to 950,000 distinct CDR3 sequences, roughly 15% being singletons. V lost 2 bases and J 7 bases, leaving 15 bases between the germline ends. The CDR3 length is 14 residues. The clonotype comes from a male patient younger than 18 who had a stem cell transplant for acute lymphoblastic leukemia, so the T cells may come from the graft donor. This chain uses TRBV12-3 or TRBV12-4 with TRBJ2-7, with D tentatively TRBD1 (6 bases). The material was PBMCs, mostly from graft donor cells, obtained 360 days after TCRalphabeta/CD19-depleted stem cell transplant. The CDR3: CASSLSAGAREQYF. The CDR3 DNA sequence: TGTGCCAGCAGTTTAAGTGCAGGGGCCAGGGAGCAGTACTTC.